The 9 T cell receptor beta chains listed next were all sequenced from one sample in a study of blood T cell repertoires in COVID-19. The assay was immunoSEQ multiplex PCR, and TCRdb's table has in-frame clones only and misses some. This table has 330,000 or so clones, over 80% appearing once. What was sequenced was peripheral blood. The receptors were gathered from a man younger than 40 with COVID-19, enrolled during active disease.

This sequence joins TRBV7-2 and TRBJ2-7; 10 nucleotides match TRBD2. From germline, CDR1 is SGHTA and CDR2 FQGNSA. The CDR3 consists of 15 residues. V shed 5 bases and J 3 bases; nucleotides not matched to a gene: 7. The CDR3 spells CASSTRTSGNYEQYF. CDR3 in DNA: TGTGCCAGCAGCACCCGGACTAGCGGTAACTACGAGCAGTACTTC.

The chain joins TRBV6-5 to TRBJ1-4; a weak D match, TRBD1 (6 bases). Germline V CDR1 and CDR2: MNHEY, SVGAGI. Trimming left V 7 bases short and J 5 bases short, with 17 bases between. The CDR3 has 15 amino acids. The CDR3 nucleotides are TGTGCCAGCATAACCCGAGGACAGTCGAATGAAAAACTGTTTTTT. Amino acids: CASITRGQSNEKLFF.

In its sample, this clone was seen once. The chain recombines TRBV6-5 with TRBJ1-2; D ambiguous. The CDR3 totals 16 residues. Trimming stripped 0 bases from V and 5 bases from J, with 16 bases between. CDR1 MNHEY and CDR2 SVGAGI come from the germline V gene. The CDR3 reads CASSYSGFGGGYGYTF. The CDR3 DNA is TGTGCCAGCAGTTACTCTGGGTTTGGCGGAGGGTATGGCTACACCTTC.

This clone has just one count. The chain carries TRBV4-2 and TRBJ1-1; D call uncertain. CDR3 length: 16 amino acids. Looked up from germline, CDR1 is LGHNA and CDR2 is YNFKEQ. V shed 4 bases and J shed 1 base, with 16 bases lying between them. The CDR3 DNA sequence: TGTGCCAGCAGCCTAGCCCGTGGTGGGAGGAACACTGAAGCTTTCTTT. This encodes CASSLARGGRNTEAFF.

The chain recombines TRBV7-8 with TRBJ2-7; TRBD2 aligns across 8 bases. The CDR3 loop spans 14 amino acids. Germline assignment: CDR1 SGHVS and CDR2 FQNEAQ. Trimming at V came to 5 bases and at J to 4 bases, leaving 7 bases not matched to a gene. The CDR3 here is CASSPQGTRYEQYF. CDR3 bases: TGTGCCAGCAGCCCCCAAGGGACTAGATACGAGCAGTACTTC.

This clone came up once. V usage is TRBV5-1 and J usage is TRBJ1-1; no clear D. The ends were cut back, 2 bases at V and 1 base at J, with 12 bases in the middle. Germline-derived CDR1 and CDR2 are SGHRS and YFSETQ. The CDR3 is made up of 15 amino acids. CDR3 sequence: CASSLEPTRNTEAFF. The DNA for the CDR3 is TGCGCCAGCAGCTTAGAACCAACCAGGAACACTGAAGCTTTCTTT. Supplemented by reference TRBV5-1 and TRBJ1-1, the full variable domain reads KAGVTQTPRYLIKTRGQQVTLSCSPISGHRSVSWYQQTPGQGLQFLFEYFSETQRNKGNFPGRFSGRQFSNSRSEMNVSTLELGDSALYLCASSLEPTRNTEAFFGQGTRLTVV.

The V call is TRBV19, the J call TRBJ2-3; TRBD2 matches at 9 bases. Looked up from germline, CDR1 is LNHDA and CDR2 is SQIVND (reference sequence). The J segment lost 2 bases and the V segment lost 5 bases, leaving 14 bases of the junction unmatched. This CDR3 is built from 18 residues. In nucleotides, the CDR3 is TGTGCCAGTAGTTCTCCACACGGGGAGCGGGGGGACACAGATACGCAGTATTTT. This encodes CASSSPHGERGDTDTQYF.

The chain links TRBV29-1 to TRBJ2-5; the D is unclear. Germline CDR1 and CDR2: SQVTM and ANQGSEA. This CDR3 is 13 amino acids long. V dropped 4 bases and J dropped 1 base, with 10 bases sitting between them. CDR3: CSVASQVQETQYF. CDR3 nucleotides: TGCAGCGTTGCGTCCCAGGTCCAAGAGACCCAGTACTTC.

The CDR3 bases are TGTGCCAGCAGTTACGGGGTAGCGGGGACCTACGAGCAGTACTTC. This translates into CASSYGVAGTYEQYF. The chain recombines TRBV6-5 with TRBJ2-7; TRBD2 aligns across 8 bases. The CDR3 sequence is 15 residues long. The germline CDR1 and CDR2 sequences are MNHEY and SVGAGI. Trimming cost V 2 bases and J 2 bases; bases outside gene matches: 5.